This T cell receptor (beta chain) was retrieved from a study of cytomegalovirus exposure and HLA in healthy donors. Sampled while nominally healthy, donors likely had unrecorded immune exposures. This clone showed up just once. CDR1 is SNHLY, CDR2 FYNNEI, per germline. This CDR3 is 19 amino acids long. The V and J ends lost 7 bases and 0 bases, in that order; junction bases with no gene match: 15. Vbeta (60) and Jbeta (13) primers were used in the PCR. As handled by the study authors: A follow-up analysis tallied tens of millions of unique TCR beta chains, some 11 million shared. Using immunoSEQ multiplex PCR, the repertoire was profiled, and TCRdb retains in-frame clones only, with some absent. Clone size and V and J calls were adopted from that table, with D and trimming inferred from the DNA. Among about 120,000 clones, under 90% were seen once, and the ten largest hold 2.2%.

J is TRBJ2-6 and V is TRBV2; 7 bases match TRBD1. Material: PBMCs. The receptor comes from a woman aged 40 to 55 in good health and CMV-seronegative. CDR3 sequence reads: CASTTIPPTGRSGANVLTF. CDR3 coding DNA: TGTGCCAGCACCACGATCCCCCCGACAGGGCGCTCTGGGGCCAACGTCCTGACTTTC.